Each of the 25 T cell receptor beta chains below was sequenced from the same sample in a study of blood T cells in healthy people across ages. Combining a sample-barcoded 5' primer with a J-beta primer mix, a second PCR ran for roughly 7 to 12 cycles. A single record per CDR3 protein comes from TCRdb applying MiXCR to the 5' RACE reads. The table includes some 1.5 million distinct CDR3 sequences, 25% to 30% detected once. The source material was blood. The receptor source for this set is a woman under 40 in good health.

This clonotype was seen only a few times. The germline gene is not matched at one end of the junction; a read error may be the cause. The chain recombines TRBV2 with TRBJ2-7; 9 positions match TRBD1. Germline CDR1 and CDR2: SNHLY and FYNNEI. This CDR3 has 14 residues. The CDR3 here is CASRKTGTGTERYF. CDR3 coding DNA: TGTGCCAGCAGGAAAACCGGGACAGGGACCGAGCGGTACTTC.

CDR3 coding DNA: TGCAGCGTTGAGGAGCGGGGGAACACACACACAGATACGCAGTATTTT. It is translated as CSVEERGNTHTDTQYF. The chain is built from TRBV29-1 and TRBJ2-3, with 8 positions matching TRBD2. In germline, CDR1 is SQVTM, CDR2 ANQGSEA. This CDR3 has 16 amino acids. The trim removed 3 bases at V and 2 bases at J, leaving 10 bases unmatched.

For this clonotype: With a much larger clone just one base away, this may be a read error. Here the CDR3 reads CSARKTDSNYGYTF. Written as DNA, the CDR3 is TGCAGTGCTAGGAAGACAGATTCAAACTATGGCTACACCTTC. The V and J genes are TRBV20-1 and TRBJ1-2; a weak D match, TRBD1 (5 bases). CDR1 is DFQATT and CDR2 is SNEGSKA in the germline V gene (reference sequence). The CDR3 has 14 amino acids. The V end was cut by 3 bases, the J end by 2 bases, with 13 bases between.

There are a few counts of this clonotype. The chain has TRBV30 and TRBJ2-5; tentatively, D is TRBD1 (5 bases). TRBJ2-7 matches the DNA end more closely, so the J call is doubtful. The length of the CDR3 is 12 residues. CDR1 and CDR2 from the germline V gene are GTSNPN and SVGIG (reference sequence). The CDR3 here is CAHWGSFYEQYF. In nucleotides, the CDR3 is TGTGCCCATTGGGGCAGTTTCTACGAGCAGTACTTC.

V and J are TRBV11-2 and TRBJ1-4, with TRBD1 identical over 10 bases. The CDR3 has 15 amino acids. The germline V gene has CDR1 SGHAT and CDR2 FQNNGV. V dropped 5 bases and J dropped 8; count of bases not matched to a gene: 8. The chain's CDR3 is CASSQGDRGLEKLFF. Written as DNA, the CDR3 is TGTGCCAGCAGCCAGGGGGACAGGGGATTAGAAAAACTGTTTTTT. The full variable domain, with the rest looked up from reference TRBV11-2 and TRBJ1-4, is EAGVAQSPRYKIIEKRQSVAFWCNPISGHATLYWYQQILGQGPKLLIQFQNNGVVDDSQLPKDRFSAERLKGVDSTLKIQPAKLEDSAVYLCASSQGDRGLEKLFFGSGTQLSVL.

This clonotype was picked up a small number of times. The chain carries TRBV7-3 and TRBJ2-1; D is unresolved. The V end lost 0 bases, the J end lost 7 bases, and 10 bases lay between the germline ends. CDR1 is SGHTA and CDR2 is FQGTGA in the germline V gene. CDR3 length: 14 amino acids. The CDR3 DNA follows: TGTGCCAGCAGCTTAACCCATACAACTAATGAGCAGTTCTTC. Translated: CASSLTHTTNEQFF.

V gene TRBV5-6 combines with J gene TRBJ1-1, with D unresolved. The CDR3 has 12 residues. Per germline, CDR1 SGHDT and CDR2 YYEEEE. Trimming removed 2 bases at V and 8 bases at J, with 10 bases between. For the CDR3, the DNA is TGTGCCAGCAGCTTTGAGGGCATCGAAGCTTTCTTT. Residues: CASSFEGIEAFF.

Only one count was recorded for this clonotype. The junction departs from the called germline gene at one end, perhaps through a read error. J is TRBJ1-2 and V is TRBV5-1; no clear D gene. The germline V gene has CDR1 SGHRS and CDR2 YFSETQ. The CDR3 length is 14 residues. The CDR3 spells CASSWDRVLDGYTF. CDR3 nucleotide sequence: TGCGCGAGCAGCTGGGATCGAGTCTTGGATGGCTACACCTTC.

This clonotype has only a few counts. The chain uses TRBV7-9 and TRBJ2-4, with D unclear. The CDR3 runs 14 residues. Trimming shortened V by 2 bases and J by 6 bases, and 11 bases separated the two germline ends. In germline, CDR1 is SEHNR, CDR2 FQNEAQ (reference sequence). In DNA form, the CDR3 reads TGTGCCAGCAGCTTAAGAACGGATGCAAACATTCAGTACTTC. As protein: CASSLRTDANIQYF.

This chain uses TRBV20-1 with TRBJ1-2; 7 positions match TRBD1. V was pared by 0 bases and J by 6 bases, with 4 bases of the junction left unmatched. The CDR3 extends over 13 amino acids. The germline gives CDR1 DFQATT, CDR2 SNEGSKA (reference sequence). This CDR3 is CSARESTGDGYTF. DNA of the CDR3: TGCAGTGCTAGAGAGTCCACAGGGGATGGCTACACCTTC.

This clonotype was detected ten times or more. The chain is built from TRBV15 and TRBJ2-1; the match to TRBD2 covers 8 bases. The V gene end was trimmed by 5 bases and the J gene end by 6 bases; junction bases not matched to a gene: 12. Per germline, CDR1 LNHNV and CDR2 YYDKDF (reference sequence). There are 16 residues in the CDR3. CDR3 sequence: CATSPRAFSGGNEQFF. The CDR3 nucleotides are TGTGCCACCAGCCCCCGAGCCTTCAGCGGGGGCAATGAGCAGTTCTTC.

The chain is built from TRBV6-5 and TRBJ2-3; perhaps TRBD1 as D (5 bases). This CDR3 is 16 amino acids long. Germline values: CDR1 MNHEY, CDR2 SVGAGI. V dropped 2 bases and J dropped 6 bases, with 18 bases sitting between them. The CDR3 DNA is TGTGCCAGCAGTTACGACGCAGGGCTGAATTCGGATACGCAGTATTTT. Encoded protein: CASSYDAGLNSDTQYF.

This clonotype was found a few times. CDR3 coding DNA: TGTGCCAGCAGCCAGAACTACAGGGGAACTGGGGCCAACGTCCTGACTTTC. It specifies CASSQNYRGTGANVLTF. This rearrangement joins TRBV3-1 to TRBJ2-6, with 7 positions matching TRBD1. The ends lost 3 bases at V and 2 bases at J; junction bases unmatched: 7. CDR3 length: 17 amino acids. CDR1 is LGHDT and CDR2 is YNNKEL in the germline V gene (reference sequence).

As for this clonotype: This clone may be a read error of a much larger clone one base away. The chain combines TRBV20-1 with TRBJ2-5, with 10 nucleotides matching TRBD2. V lost 2 bases and J lost 11; bases outside the gene matches: 11. CDR3 length: 14 residues. Germline V gives CDR1 DFQATT, CDR2 SNEGSKA (reference sequence). The CDR3 coding sequence is TGCAGTGCTAGAAGCGAGCGGGGGGGCAGGGAGCAGTACTTC. This translates into CSARSERGGREQYF.

About this clonotype itself: A much larger clone differs by one base, so this may be a read error. This rearrangement joins TRBV7-9 to TRBJ2-1, with 9 bases matching TRBD2. The CDR3 is 15 residues long. Germline loops: CDR1 SEHNR, CDR2 FQNEAQ (reference sequence). V trimming: 4 bases; J trimming: 7 bases; junction bases outside the gene matches: 8. The CDR3 coding sequence is TGTGCCAGCAGCTGGAAGCGGGGGGCCCTAAATGAGCAGTTCTTC. Translation gives CASSWKRGALNEQFF. The entire variable domain, with the rest obtained from reference TRBV7-9 and TRBJ2-1, is as follows: DTGVSQNPRHKITKRGQNVTFRCDPISEHNRLYWYRQTLGQGPEFLTYFQNEAQLEKSRLLSDRFSAERPKGSFSTLEIQRTEQGDSAMYLCASSWKRGALNEQFFGPGTRLTVL.

This clonotype was recorded many times. The chain links TRBV20-1 to TRBJ2-1; D possibly matches TRBD1 or TRBD2 (6 bases each). Germline-derived CDR1 and CDR2 are DFQATT and SNEGSKA (reference sequence). The CDR3 loop spans 14 amino acids. V gave up 3 bases and J gave up 8 bases, with 17 bases separating them. Written as DNA, the CDR3 is TGCAGTGCTAGGTCGGAAAGGGGGGATCATGAGCAGTTCTTC. It translates to CSARSERGDHEQFF.

This clonotype came up a few times. The V call is TRBV20-1, the J call TRBJ1-4; D gene unclear. CDR3 length: 16 residues. V shed 0 bases and J shed 6 bases, with 17 bases lying between them. Looked up from germline, CDR1 is DFQATT and CDR2 is SNEGSKA (reference sequence). The DNA of the CDR3 is TGCAGTGCTAGAGATCCACAGCGGAATACTGATGAAAAACTGTTTTTT. Its protein product is CSARDPQRNTDEKLFF.

The CDR3 region has the DNA TGTGCCAGCAGCCCTAGTCCCGGGACAGGCCCAGTGAGGGGCTACACCTTC. Encoded protein: CASSPSPGTGPVRGYTF. The gene calls are TRBV7-9 and TRBJ1-2, with 8 bases matching TRBD1. Germline CDR1 is SEHNR and CDR2 is FQNEAQ (reference sequence). The CDR3 is 17 amino acids. With 5 bases clipped from V and 8 bases from J, the junction kept 19 bases outside the gene matches. The complete variable domain, with remaining parts taken from reference TRBV7-9 and TRBJ1-2, reads DTGVSQNPRHKITKRGQNVTFRCDPISEHNRLYWYRQTLGQGPEFLTYFQNEAQLEKSRLLSDRFSAERPKGSFSTLEIQRTEQGDSAMYLCASSPSPGTGPVRGYTFGSGTRLTVV.

The chain links TRBV7-3 to TRBJ2-1, with TRBD2 matching over 8 bases. This CDR3 region has 18 residues. Germline V gene sequence: CDR1 SGHTA, CDR2 FQGTGA. Trimming cost V 1 base and J 5 bases; bases outside gene matches: 13. CDR3 sequence (DNA): TGTGCCAGCAGCTTAAGGGGAGGGCGGGGGGAGCGAAACAATGAGCAGTTCTTC. It yields the protein CASSLRGGRGERNNEQFF.

For this clonotype: A much larger clone differs by one base, so this may be a read error. V and J are TRBV7-2 and TRBJ2-1; D unresolved. The assigned J gene may be wrong: the sequence end matches TRBJ2-7 better. Germline V gene lookup returns CDR1 SGHTA and CDR2 FQGNSA. The CDR3 loop spans 20 amino acids. The CDR3 sequence: CASSLVPGPRVRDSYNEQYF. The DNA for the CDR3 is TGTGCCAGCAGCTTAGTTCCAGGACCGCGCGTAAGAGACTCCTACAATGAGCAGTACTTC.

This rearrangement joins TRBV9 to TRBJ2-3; the D call may be TRBD1 or TRBD2 (5 bases each). Trimming shortened V by 0 bases and J by 2 bases, and 13 bases separated the two germline ends. Germline V gene sequence: CDR1 SGDLS, CDR2 YYNGEE. The CDR3 has 16 amino acids. The chain's CDR3 is CASSVGGSRYTDTQYF. The DNA for the CDR3 is TGTGCCAGCAGCGTAGGGGGGTCGAGATACACAGATACGCAGTATTTT. The complete variable domain, with remaining parts taken from reference TRBV9 and TRBJ2-3, reads DSGVTQTPKHLITATGQRVTLRCSPRSGDLSVYWYQQSLDQGLQFLIQYYNGEERAKGNILERFSAQQFPDLHSELNLSSLELGDSALYFCASSVGGSRYTDTQYFGPGTRLTVL.

Many counts were recorded for this clonotype. This sequence joins TRBV29-1 and TRBJ2-5, with a tentative D call TRBD2 (6 bases). CDR1 is SQVTM and CDR2 is ANQGSEA in the germline V gene. Trimming pared 5 bases from V and 4 bases from J, leaving 14 bases between. CDR3 length equals 13 residues. CDR3 amino acids: CSVTYLEGETQYF. In nucleotides, the CDR3 is TGCAGCGTTACCTATCTGGAGGGAGAGACCCAGTACTTC.

This clonotype was recorded once. This rearrangement joins TRBV7-2 to TRBJ1-3; 8 bases match TRBD1. Germline-derived CDR1 and CDR2 are SGHTA and FQGNSA. The V segment lost 7 bases and the J segment 9 bases; nucleotides outside the gene matches: 14. The CDR3 runs 15 residues. CDR3 region: CASNAGQGISSTIYF. The CDR3 bases are TGTGCCAGCAACGCCGGACAGGGTATCTCCAGCACCATATATTTT.

This clonotype was seen repeatedly, ten times or more. J is TRBJ2-7 and V is TRBV29-1; D is uncertain. The CDR3 consists of 14 residues. From germline, CDR1 is SQVTM and CDR2 ANQGSEA. CDR3 DNA sequence: TGCAGGCCCCCAAAAGGCGGTTTGCCCTACGAGCAGTACTTC. Its protein product is CRPPKGGLPYEQYF.

The chain couples TRBV20-1 to TRBJ2-3, with 7 bases matching TRBD2. CDR3 length: 14 amino acids. J gave up 2 bases and V 0 bases, and 2 bases lay outside the gene matches. Germline-derived CDR1 and CDR2 are DFQATT and SNEGSKA (reference sequence). CDR3 nucleotide sequence: TGCAGTGCTAGAGACAGCGGGGACACAGATACGCAGTATTTT. Its translation is CSARDSGDTDTQYF.